The T cell receptor beta chain under discussion was sequenced for a study of regulatory T cells in long-lasting Graves disease. Arm-PCR of CDR3 regions and iRepertoire HTBI primers were the basis on which TCR beta libraries were built. TCRdb re-analysed the multiplex PCR reads in MiXCR, keeping a single row per CDR3 protein. The data show 400,000 to 500,000 distinct CDR3 sequences, about 15% seen once. Time point indicated: newly diagnosed GD, antithyroid drugs for less than 3 months. With RNA extracted from PBMCs as input, the TCR library was made. Trimming took off 7 bases at V and 0 bases at J, with 7 bases between the two ends. There are 13 residues in the CDR3. Ten or more counts support this clonotype. This sample was also put to use in a study of T cells in Graves' hyperthyroidism and ophthalmopathy.

This chain links TRBV12-3 or TRBV12-4 with TRBJ1-3; D ambiguous. The sequencing here drew on peripheral blood mononuclear cells (PBMCs), taken at new diagnosis, from a patient treated with antithyroid drugs. This TCR was sampled from a woman between 40 and 50 years old with Graves disease. The CDR3 DNA is TGTGCCAGCAAGCCCAGCTCTGGAAACACCATATATTTT. Protein product: CASKPSSGNTIYF.